This T cell receptor (beta chain) was documented in a study of identical twins. Study observations and caveats: For zero-insertion analyses, partial confounding could come from invariant MAIT and iNKT cells.

A single record per CDR3 protein comes from TCRdb applying MiXCR to the 5' RACE reads. Among roughly 630,000 distinct CDR3 sequences listed, 7.1% were seen once. The germline V and J ends were trimmed by 2 bases and 7 bases, with 8 bases remaining between them. Germline V gene sequence: CDR1 DFQATT, CDR2 SNEGSKA (reference sequence). The CDR3 is made up of 11 amino acids. This clonotype was counted between two and nine times. The antigen is not known. These sequences were also reported in another study, on yellow fever vaccine responses in identical twins.

The TCR was taken from a woman under 30 in good health. The rearrangement joins TRBV20-1 to TRBJ1-2; a possible D gene is TRBD1 (5 bases). Sequences were obtained from PBMCs. The CDR3 DNA follows: TGCAGTGCTAGAAGGGGCGGTGGCTACACCTTC. It translates to CSARRGGGYTF.